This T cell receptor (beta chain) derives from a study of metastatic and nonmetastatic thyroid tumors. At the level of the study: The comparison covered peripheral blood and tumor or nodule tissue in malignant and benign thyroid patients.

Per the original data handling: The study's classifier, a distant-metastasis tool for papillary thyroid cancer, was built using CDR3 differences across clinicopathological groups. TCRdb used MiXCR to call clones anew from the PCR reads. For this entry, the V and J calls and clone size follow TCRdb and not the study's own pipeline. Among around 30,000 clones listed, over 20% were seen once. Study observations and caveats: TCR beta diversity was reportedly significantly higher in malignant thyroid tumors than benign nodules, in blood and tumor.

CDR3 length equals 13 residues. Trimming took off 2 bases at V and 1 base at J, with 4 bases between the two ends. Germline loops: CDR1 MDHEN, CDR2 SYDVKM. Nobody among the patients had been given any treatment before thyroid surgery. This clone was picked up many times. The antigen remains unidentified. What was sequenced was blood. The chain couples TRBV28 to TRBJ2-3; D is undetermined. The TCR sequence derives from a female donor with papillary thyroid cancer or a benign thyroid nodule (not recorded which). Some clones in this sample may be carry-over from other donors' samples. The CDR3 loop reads CASSLEGTDTQYF. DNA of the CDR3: TGTGCCAGCAGTTTAGAGGGCACAGATACGCAGTATTTT.